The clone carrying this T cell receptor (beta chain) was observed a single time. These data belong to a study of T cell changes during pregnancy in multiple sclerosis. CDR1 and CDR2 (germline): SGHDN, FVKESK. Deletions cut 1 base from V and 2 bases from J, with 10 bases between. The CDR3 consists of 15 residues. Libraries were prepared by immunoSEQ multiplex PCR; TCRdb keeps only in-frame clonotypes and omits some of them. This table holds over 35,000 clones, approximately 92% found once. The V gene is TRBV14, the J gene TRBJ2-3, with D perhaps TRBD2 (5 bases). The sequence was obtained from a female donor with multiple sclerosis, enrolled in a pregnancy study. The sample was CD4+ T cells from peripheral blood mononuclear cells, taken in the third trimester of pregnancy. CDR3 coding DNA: TGTGCCAGCAGCCAAGCCGGGATTCTCACAGATACGCAGTATTTT. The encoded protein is CASSQAGILTDTQYF. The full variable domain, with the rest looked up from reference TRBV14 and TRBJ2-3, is EAGVTQFPSHSVIEKGQTVTLRCDPISGHDNLYWYRRVMGKEIKFLLHFVKESKQDESGMPNNRFLAERTGGTYSTLKVQPAELEDSGVYFCASSQAGILTDTQYFGPGTRLTVL.